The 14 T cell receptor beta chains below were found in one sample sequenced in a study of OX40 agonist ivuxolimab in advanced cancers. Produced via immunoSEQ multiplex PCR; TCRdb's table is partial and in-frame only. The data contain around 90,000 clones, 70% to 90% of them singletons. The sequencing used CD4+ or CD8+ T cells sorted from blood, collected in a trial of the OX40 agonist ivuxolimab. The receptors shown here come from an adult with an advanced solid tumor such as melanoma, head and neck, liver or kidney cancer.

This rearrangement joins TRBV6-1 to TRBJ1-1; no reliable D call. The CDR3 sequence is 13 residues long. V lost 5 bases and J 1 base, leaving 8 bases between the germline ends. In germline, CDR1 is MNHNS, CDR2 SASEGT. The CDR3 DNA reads TGTGCCAGCAGTAGTTGGGGGAACACTGAAGCTTTCTTT. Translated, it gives CASSSWGNTEAFF.

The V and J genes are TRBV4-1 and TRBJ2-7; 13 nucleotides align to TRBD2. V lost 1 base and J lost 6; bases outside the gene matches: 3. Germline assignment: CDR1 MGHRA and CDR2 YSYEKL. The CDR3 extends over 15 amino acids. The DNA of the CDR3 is TGCGCCAGCAGCCAAGGGACTAGCGGGAGAGCCGAGCAGTACTTC. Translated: CASSQGTSGRAEQYF.

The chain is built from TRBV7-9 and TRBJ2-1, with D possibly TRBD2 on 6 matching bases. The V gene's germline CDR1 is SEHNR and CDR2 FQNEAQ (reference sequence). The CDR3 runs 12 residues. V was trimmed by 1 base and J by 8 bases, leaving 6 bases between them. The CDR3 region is CASSLGGDEQFF. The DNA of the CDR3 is TGTGCCAGCAGCTTAGGGGGGGATGAGCAGTTCTTC.

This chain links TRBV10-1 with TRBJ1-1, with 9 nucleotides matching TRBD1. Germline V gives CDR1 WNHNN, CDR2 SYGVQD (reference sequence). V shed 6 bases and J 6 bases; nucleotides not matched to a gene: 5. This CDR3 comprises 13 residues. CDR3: CASSPRQGAEAFF. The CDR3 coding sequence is TGCGCCAGCAGCCCCAGACAGGGGGCTGAAGCTTTCTTT.

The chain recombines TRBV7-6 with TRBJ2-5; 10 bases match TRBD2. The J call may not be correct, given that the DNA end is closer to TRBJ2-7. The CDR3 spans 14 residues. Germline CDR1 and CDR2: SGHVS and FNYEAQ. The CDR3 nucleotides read TGTGCCAGCAGCTCCAGCGGGAGGGACTACGAGCAGTACTTC. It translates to CASSSSGRDYEQYF.

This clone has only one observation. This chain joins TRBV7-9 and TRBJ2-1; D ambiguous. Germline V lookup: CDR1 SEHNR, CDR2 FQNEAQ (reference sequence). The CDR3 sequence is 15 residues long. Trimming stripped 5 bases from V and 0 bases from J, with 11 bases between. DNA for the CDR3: TGTGCCAGCAGCGCTAGGCTCGACTCCTACAATGAGCAGTTCTTC. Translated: CASSARLDSYNEQFF. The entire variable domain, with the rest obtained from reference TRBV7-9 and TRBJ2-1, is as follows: DTGVSQNPRHKITKRGQNVTFRCDPISEHNRLYWYRQTLGQGPEFLTYFQNEAQLEKSRLLSDRFSAERPKGSFSTLEIQRTEQGDSAMYLCASSARLDSYNEQFFGPGTRLTVL.

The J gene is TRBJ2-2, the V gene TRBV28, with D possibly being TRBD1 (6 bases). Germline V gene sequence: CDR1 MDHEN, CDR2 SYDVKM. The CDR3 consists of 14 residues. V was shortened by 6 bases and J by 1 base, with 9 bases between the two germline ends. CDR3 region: CASRGARNTGELFF. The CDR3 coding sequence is TGTGCCAGCAGGGGGGCTCGGAACACCGGGGAGCTGTTTTTT.

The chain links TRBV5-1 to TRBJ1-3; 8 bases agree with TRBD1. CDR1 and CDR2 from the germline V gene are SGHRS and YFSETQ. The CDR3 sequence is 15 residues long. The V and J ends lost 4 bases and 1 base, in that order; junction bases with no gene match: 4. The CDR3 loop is CASSNGQGSGNTIYF. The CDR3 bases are TGCGCCAGCAGCAACGGACAGGGTTCTGGAAACACCATATATTTT.

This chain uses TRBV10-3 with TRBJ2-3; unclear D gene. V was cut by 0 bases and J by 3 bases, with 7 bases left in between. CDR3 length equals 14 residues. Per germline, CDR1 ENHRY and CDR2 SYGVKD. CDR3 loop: CAISESQATDTQYF. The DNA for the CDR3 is TGTGCCATCAGTGAGTCTCAGGCAACAGATACGCAGTATTTT.

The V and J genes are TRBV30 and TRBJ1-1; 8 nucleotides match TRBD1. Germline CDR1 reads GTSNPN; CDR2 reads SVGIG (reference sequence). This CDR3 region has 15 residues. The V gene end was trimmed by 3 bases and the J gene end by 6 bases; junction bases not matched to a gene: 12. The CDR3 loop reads CAWRGQGYLVSEAFF. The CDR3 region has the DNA TGTGCCTGGAGAGGACAGGGTTATTTGGTATCTGAAGCTTTCTTT.

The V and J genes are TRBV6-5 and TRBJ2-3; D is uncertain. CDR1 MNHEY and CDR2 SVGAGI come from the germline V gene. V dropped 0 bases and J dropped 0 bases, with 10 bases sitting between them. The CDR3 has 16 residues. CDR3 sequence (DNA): TGTGCCAGCAGTTACTCGGGAACGGCTAGCACAGATACGCAGTATTTT. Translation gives CASSYSGTASTDTQYF.

The CDR3 DNA reads as TGTGCCAGCAGTTACGGACCGAATGAGCAGTTCTTC. Translated, it gives CASSYGPNEQFF. The chain has TRBV6-5 and TRBJ2-1, with D hard to call. Germline V lookup: CDR1 MNHEY, CDR2 SVGAGI. The germline V and J ends were trimmed by 2 bases and 7 bases, with 6 bases remaining between them. This CDR3 region has 12 residues.

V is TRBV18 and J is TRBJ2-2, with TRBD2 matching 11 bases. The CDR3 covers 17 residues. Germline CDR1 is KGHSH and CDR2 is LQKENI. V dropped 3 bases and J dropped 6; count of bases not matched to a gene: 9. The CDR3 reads CASSPLRTSGHPGELFF. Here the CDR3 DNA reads TGTGCCAGCTCACCGCTCCGGACTAGCGGGCATCCCGGGGAGCTGTTTTTT.

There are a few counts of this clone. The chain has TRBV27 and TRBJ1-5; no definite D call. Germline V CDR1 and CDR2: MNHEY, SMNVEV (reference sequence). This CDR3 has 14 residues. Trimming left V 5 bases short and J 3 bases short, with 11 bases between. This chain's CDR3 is CASSPRVDNQPQHF. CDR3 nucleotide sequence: TGTGCCAGCAGTCCACGGGTCGACAATCAGCCCCAGCATTTT.